Listed below are T cell receptor beta chains from one sample, sequenced in a study of cytomegalovirus exposure and HLA in healthy donors. Method: immunoSEQ multiplex PCR; TCRdb's copy keeps in-frame clones and lacks some. The sample holds about 120,000 clones, about 80% seen once. Sequenced sample: PBMCs. These receptors were collected from a young woman in good health and CMV-seronegative. Both conserved end residues are part of each CDR3. The order of the fields is J gene, V gene, clone size, D gene, CDR3 protein, CDR3 DNA. The D gene is left open where the match is weak. Not every row has a clone size; where given, it reads once, few, many or a size class.

j_gene: TRBJ1-3
v_gene: TRBV2
abundance: -
d_gene: TRBD1
CDR3aa: CASSEGTGVPGNTIYF
CDR3nt: TGTGCCAGCAGTGAAGGGACAGGGGTACCTGGAAACACCATATATTTT

j_gene: TRBJ2-3
v_gene: TRBV6-4
abundance: -
d_gene: TRBD2
CDR3aa: CASSRGSGATDTQYF
CDR3nt: TGTGCCAGCAGTCGGGGAAGCGGGGCCACAGATACGCAGTATTTT

j_gene: TRBJ2-2
v_gene: TRBV5-1
abundance: -
d_gene: -
CDR3aa: CASSRTVLSSTGELFF
CDR3nt: TGCGCCAGCAGCAGGACAGTCCTGTCCAGCACCGGGGAGCTGTTTTTT

j_gene: TRBJ2-2
v_gene: TRBV7-2
abundance: -
d_gene: TRBD2
CDR3aa: CASSLATSRTGELFF
CDR3nt: TGTGCCAGCAGCTTAGCGACTAGCCGCACCGGGGAGCTGTTTTTT

j_gene: TRBJ2-3
v_gene: TRBV30
abundance: -
d_gene: TRBD2
CDR3aa: CAWSLAGGTDTQYF
CDR3nt: TGTGCCTGGAGTCTGGCGGGGGGGACAGATACGCAGTATTTT

j_gene: TRBJ2-1
v_gene: TRBV10-3
abundance: -
d_gene: TRBD2
CDR3aa: CAIRGGRGEGEQFF
CDR3nt: TGTGCCATCAGGGGCGGGAGGGGGGAAGGAGAGCAGTTCTTC

j_gene: TRBJ2-5
v_gene: TRBV5-4
abundance: -
d_gene: TRBD1
CDR3aa: CASSGQDHEGETQYF
CDR3nt: TGTGCCAGCAGCGGACAGGATCACGAGGGGGAGACCCAGTACTTC

j_gene: TRBJ2-5
v_gene: TRBV2
abundance: -
d_gene: TRBD1
CDR3aa: CANWDRTQETQYF
CDR3nt: TGTGCCAATTGGGACAGGACCCAAGAGACCCAGTACTTC

j_gene: TRBJ1-2
v_gene: TRBV10-3
abundance: -
d_gene: TRBD1
CDR3aa: CAIHRDSGGYGYTF
CDR3nt: TGTGCCATTCACCGGGACAGTGGGGGCTATGGCTACACCTTC

j_gene: TRBJ2-5
v_gene: TRBV5-6
abundance: -
d_gene: -
CDR3aa: CASSRGTYQETQYF
CDR3nt: TGTGCCAGCAGCCGAGGAACGTACCAAGAGACCCAGTACTTC

j_gene: TRBJ2-4
v_gene: TRBV9
abundance: -
d_gene: TRBD1
CDR3aa: CASSGTGAMINIQYF
CDR3nt: TGTGCCAGCAGCGGGACAGGGGCGATGATAAACATTCAGTACTTC

j_gene: TRBJ1-2
v_gene: TRBV7-2
abundance: -
d_gene: -
CDR3aa: CASSSLGGAGYTF
CDR3nt: TGTGCCAGCAGCTCACTGGGAGGGGCAGGCTACACCTTC

j_gene: TRBJ1-1
v_gene: TRBV6-1
abundance: -
d_gene: -
CDR3aa: CASSPSAGKAFF
CDR3nt: TGTGCCAGCAGCCCCTCGGCGGGGAAAGCTTTCTTT

j_gene: TRBJ1-5
v_gene: TRBV19
abundance: -
d_gene: -
CDR3aa: CASTRLRGGQPQHF
CDR3nt: TGTGCCAGTACCCGATTGAGGGGGGGACAGCCCCAGCATTTT

j_gene: TRBJ2-3
v_gene: TRBV9
abundance: -
d_gene: TRBD2
CDR3aa: CASSLLRMGSGGANTQYF
CDR3nt: TGTGCCAGCAGCTTACTTAGGATGGGTAGCGGGGGGGCGAATACGCAGTATTTT

j_gene: TRBJ2-5
v_gene: TRBV7-9
abundance: once
d_gene: TRBD1
CDR3aa: CASTMVGTVETQYF
CDR3nt: TGTGCCAGCACCATGGTAGGGACAGTTGAGACCCAGTACTTC

j_gene: TRBJ2-2
v_gene: TRBV10-1
abundance: once
d_gene: TRBD2
CDR3aa: CASSESIVSGGPTGELFF
CDR3nt: TGCGCCAGCAGTGAGTCGATCGTTAGCGGGGGGCCCACCGGGGAGCTGTTTTTT

j_gene: TRBJ2-5
v_gene: TRBV4-1
abundance: medium-sized
d_gene: -
CDR3aa: CASSLGGVGRETQYF
CDR3nt: TGCGCCAGCAGCCTAGGGGGGGTCGGTAGGGAGACCCAGTACTTC

j_gene: TRBJ2-2
v_gene: TRBV7-3
abundance: -
d_gene: -
CDR3aa: CASSLPGTGELFF
CDR3nt: TGTGCCAGCAGTCTTCCGGGGACCGGGGAGCTGTTTTTT

j_gene: TRBJ2-7
v_gene: TRBV15
abundance: few
d_gene: TRBD2
CDR3aa: CATSTGSFGLAGEQYF
CDR3nt: TGTGCCACCAGCACTGGGAGTTTCGGACTAGCCGGTGAGCAGTACTTC

j_gene: TRBJ2-3
v_gene: TRBV9
abundance: -
d_gene: TRBD2
CDR3aa: CASSATSGGRTQYF
CDR3nt: TGTGCCAGCAGCGCGACTAGCGGGGGACGTACGCAGTATTTT

j_gene: TRBJ1-2
v_gene: TRBV6-6
abundance: -
d_gene: TRBD1
CDR3aa: CASSQPDRVANYGYTF
CDR3nt: TGTGCCAGCAGTCAGCCGGACAGGGTGGCTAACTATGGCTACACCTTC

j_gene: TRBJ2-7
v_gene: TRBV5-1
abundance: -
d_gene: TRBD2
CDR3aa: CASSLGDYSSYEQYF
CDR3nt: TGCGCCAGCAGCTTGGGGGACTATAGCTCCTACGAGCAGTACTTC

j_gene: TRBJ2-6
v_gene: TRBV7-2
abundance: -
d_gene: -
CDR3aa: CASRTIPETYGSGANVLTF
CDR3nt: TGTGCCAGCAGAACGATTCCGGAAACCTACGGGTCTGGGGCCAACGTCCTGACTTTC

j_gene: TRBJ2-7
v_gene: TRBV6-5
abundance: -
d_gene: -
CDR3aa: CASSYGRRTSSYEQYF
CDR3nt: TGTGCCAGCAGTTACGGTAGGCGGACAAGCTCCTACGAGCAGTACTTC

j_gene: TRBJ1-1
v_gene: TRBV6-6
abundance: -
d_gene: -
CDR3aa: CASNEGRNTEAFF
CDR3nt: TGTGCCAGCAACGAAGGGAGAAACACTGAAGCTTTCTTT

j_gene: TRBJ1-3
v_gene: TRBV27
abundance: -
d_gene: TRBD1
CDR3aa: CASSSAGQGVYGNTIYF
CDR3nt: TGTGCCAGCAGTTCCGCCGGGCAGGGGGTTTATGGAAACACCATATATTTT

j_gene: TRBJ2-3
v_gene: TRBV14
abundance: -
d_gene: TRBD2
CDR3aa: CASSLTSGVTDTQYF
CDR3nt: TGTGCCAGCAGTCTGACTAGCGGGGTCACAGATACGCAGTATTTT

j_gene: TRBJ2-3
v_gene: TRBV9
abundance: -
d_gene: -
CDR3aa: CASSVSGVTDTQYF
CDR3nt: TGTGCCAGCAGCGTGAGCGGTGTCACAGATACGCAGTATTTT

j_gene: TRBJ2-6
v_gene: TRBV5-1
abundance: few
d_gene: TRBD1
CDR3aa: CASSSIGQGVSGANVLTF
CDR3nt: TGCGCCAGCAGCTCTATCGGACAGGGGGTCTCTGGGGCCAACGTCCTGACTTTC

j_gene: TRBJ2-2
v_gene: TRBV4-2
abundance: -
d_gene: -
CDR3aa: CASSQDPGMRTGELFF
CDR3nt: TGTGCCAGCAGCCAAGACCCGGGGATGCGGACCGGGGAGCTGTTTTTT

j_gene: TRBJ2-1
v_gene: TRBV5-8
abundance: -
d_gene: TRBD2
CDR3aa: CASSTSGNNEQFF
CDR3nt: TGTGCCAGCAGTACTAGCGGGAACAATGAGCAGTTCTTC

j_gene: TRBJ1-2
v_gene: TRBV5-4
abundance: few
d_gene: -
CDR3aa: CASRPTASSNYGYTF
CDR3nt: TGTGCCAGCAGACCGACAGCGTCCTCTAACTATGGCTACACCTTC

j_gene: TRBJ2-1
v_gene: TRBV5-1
abundance: -
d_gene: -
CDR3aa: CASSFGGSSYNEQFF
CDR3nt: TGCGCCAGCAGCTTCGGAGGGAGCTCCTACAATGAGCAGTTCTTC

j_gene: TRBJ2-3
v_gene: TRBV9
abundance: -
d_gene: TRBD2
CDR3aa: CASSVVEGLASSDTQYF
CDR3nt: TGTGCCAGCAGCGTAGTCGAGGGACTAGCTAGTTCAGATACGCAGTATTTT

j_gene: TRBJ1-1
v_gene: TRBV7-2
abundance: -
d_gene: -
CDR3aa: CASSLARNTEAFF
CDR3nt: TGTGCCAGCAGCTTAGCGCGGAACACTGAAGCTTTCTTT

j_gene: TRBJ2-1
v_gene: TRBV4-3
abundance: -
d_gene: -
CDR3aa: CASSQWGGGGGVNEQFF
CDR3nt: TGCGCCAGCAGCCAATGGGGGGGCGGGGGAGGGGTTAATGAGCAGTTCTTC

j_gene: TRBJ2-1
v_gene: TRBV18
abundance: few
d_gene: -
CDR3aa: CASSPQGYNEQFF
CDR3nt: TGTGCCAGCTCACCCCAGGGGTACAATGAGCAGTTCTTC

j_gene: TRBJ2-1
v_gene: TRBV5-6
abundance: -
d_gene: -
CDR3aa: CASSLRVEQFF
CDR3nt: TGTGCCAGCAGCTTGCGGGTTGAGCAGTTCTTC

j_gene: TRBJ1-3
v_gene: TRBV7-6
abundance: -
d_gene: -
CDR3aa: CASSLFSGIGYSGNTIYF
CDR3nt: TGTGCCAGCAGCTTATTCAGCGGGATTGGCTACTCTGGAAACACCATATATTTT

j_gene: TRBJ1-6
v_gene: TRBV9
abundance: once
d_gene: -
CDR3aa: CASSAAGGENSPLHF
CDR3nt: TGTGCCAGCAGCGCGGCGGGGGGGGAAAATTCACCCCTCCACTTT

j_gene: TRBJ1-1
v_gene: TRBV28
abundance: -
d_gene: TRBD1
CDR3aa: CASSSSGTGGRAFF
CDR3nt: TGTGCCAGCAGTTCCTCCGGGACAGGGGGGAGAGCTTTCTTT

j_gene: TRBJ1-1
v_gene: TRBV9
abundance: -
d_gene: TRBD1
CDR3aa: CASSETGNRNTEAFF
CDR3nt: TGTGCCAGCAGCGAGACAGGGAATAGGAACACTGAAGCTTTCTTT

j_gene: TRBJ2-7
v_gene: TRBV5-4
abundance: -
d_gene: TRBD2
CDR3aa: CASNNGGLAGKEQYF
CDR3nt: TGTGCCAGCAATAATGGGGGACTAGCGGGAAAGGAGCAGTACTTC

j_gene: TRBJ2-2
v_gene: TRBV4-1
abundance: -
d_gene: TRBD2
CDR3aa: CASSQDPSLAGDTNTGELFF
CDR3nt: TGCGCCAGCAGCCAAGATCCCTCTCTAGCGGGCGATACGAACACCGGGGAGCTGTTTTTT

j_gene: TRBJ2-2
v_gene: TRBV6-6
abundance: -
d_gene: TRBD2
CDR3aa: CASTTGGGRLVLFF
CDR3nt: TGTGCCAGCACCACCGGGGGGGGGCGGTTGGTGCTGTTTTTT

j_gene: TRBJ1-1
v_gene: TRBV6-6
abundance: -
d_gene: TRBD1
CDR3aa: CASSRQGMTEAFF
CDR3nt: TGTGCCAGCAGTCGACAGGGAATGACTGAAGCTTTCTTT

j_gene: TRBJ2-5
v_gene: TRBV29-1
abundance: -
d_gene: TRBD1
CDR3aa: CSGTGRETQYF
CDR3nt: TGCAGCGGGACAGGGAGAGAGACCCAGTACTTC

j_gene: TRBJ2-7
v_gene: TRBV9
abundance: once
d_gene: -
CDR3aa: CASSVGGGFSYEQYF
CDR3nt: TGTGCCAGCAGCGTAGGTGGGGGGTTCTCCTACGAGCAGTACTTC

j_gene: TRBJ2-2
v_gene: TRBV6-5
abundance: -
d_gene: -
CDR3aa: CASSYSGGHTGELFF
CDR3nt: TGTGCCAGCAGTTACTCGGGGGGGCACACCGGGGAGCTGTTTTTT

j_gene: TRBJ2-7
v_gene: TRBV27
abundance: -
d_gene: -
CDR3aa: CASSFRGGVLTYEQYF
CDR3nt: TGTGCCAGCAGCTTCCGTGGGGGCGTGTTGACCTACGAGCAGTACTTC